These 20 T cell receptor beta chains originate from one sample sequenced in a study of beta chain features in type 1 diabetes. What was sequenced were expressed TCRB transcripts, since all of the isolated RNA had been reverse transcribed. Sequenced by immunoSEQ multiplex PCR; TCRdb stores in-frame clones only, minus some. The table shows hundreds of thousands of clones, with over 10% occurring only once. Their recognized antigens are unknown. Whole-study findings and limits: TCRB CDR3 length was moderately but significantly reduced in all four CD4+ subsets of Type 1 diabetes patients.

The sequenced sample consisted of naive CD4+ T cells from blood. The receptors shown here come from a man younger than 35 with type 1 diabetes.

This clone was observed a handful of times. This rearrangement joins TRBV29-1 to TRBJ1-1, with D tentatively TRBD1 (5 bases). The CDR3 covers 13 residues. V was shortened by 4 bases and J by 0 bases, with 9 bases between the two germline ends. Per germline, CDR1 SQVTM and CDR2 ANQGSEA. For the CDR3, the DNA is TGCAGCGTTGTAGCGGGGCTGAACACTGAAGCTTTCTTT. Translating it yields CSVVAGLNTEAFF.

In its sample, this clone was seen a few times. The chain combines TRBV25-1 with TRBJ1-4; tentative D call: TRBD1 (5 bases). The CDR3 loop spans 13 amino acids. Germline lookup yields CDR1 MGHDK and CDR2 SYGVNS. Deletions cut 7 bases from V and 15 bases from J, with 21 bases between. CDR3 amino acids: CASIQGASGKVFF. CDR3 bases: TGTGCCAGCATTCAGGGTGCCAGCGGAAAGGTGTTTTTT.

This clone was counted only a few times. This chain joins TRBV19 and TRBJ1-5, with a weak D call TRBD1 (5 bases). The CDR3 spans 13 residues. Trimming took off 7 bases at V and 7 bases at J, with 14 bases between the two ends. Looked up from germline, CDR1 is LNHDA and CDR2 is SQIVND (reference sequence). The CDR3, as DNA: TGTGCCAGTAATAGCAGGGAGGAACAGCCCCAGCATTTT. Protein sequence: CASNSREEQPQHF.

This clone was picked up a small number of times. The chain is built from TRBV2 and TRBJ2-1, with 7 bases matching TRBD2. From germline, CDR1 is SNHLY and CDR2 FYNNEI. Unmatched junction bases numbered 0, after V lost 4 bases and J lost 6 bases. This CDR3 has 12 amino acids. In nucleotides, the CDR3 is TGTGCCAGCAGTGGGACTAGCAATGAGCAGTTCTTC. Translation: CASSGTSNEQFF. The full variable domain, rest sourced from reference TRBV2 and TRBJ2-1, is EPEVTQTPSHQVTQMGQEVILRCVPISNHLYFYWYRQILGQKVEFLVSFYNNEISEKSEIFDDQFSVERPDGSNFTLKIRSTKLEDSAMYFCASSGTSNEQFFGPGTRLTVL.

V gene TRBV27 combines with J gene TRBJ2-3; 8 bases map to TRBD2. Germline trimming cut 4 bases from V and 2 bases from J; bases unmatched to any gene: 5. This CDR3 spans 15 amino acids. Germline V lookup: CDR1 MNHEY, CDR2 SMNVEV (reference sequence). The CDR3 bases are TGTGCCAGCAGTTGGGTAGCGGGGTCCACAGATACGCAGTATTTT. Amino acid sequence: CASSWVAGSTDTQYF.

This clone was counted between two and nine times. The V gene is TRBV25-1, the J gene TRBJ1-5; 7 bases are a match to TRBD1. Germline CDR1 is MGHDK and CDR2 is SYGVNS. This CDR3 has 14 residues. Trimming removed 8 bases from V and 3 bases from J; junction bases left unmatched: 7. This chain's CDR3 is CASSTGEANQPQHF. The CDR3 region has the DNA TGTGCCAGCTCTACAGGGGAGGCCAATCAGCCCCAGCATTTT.

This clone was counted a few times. The CDR3 nucleotides read TGTGCCAGCAGCTTCGTGACAGGGGGCTCTGGGGCCAACGTCCTGACTTTC. Encoded protein: CASSFVTGGSGANVLTF. V is TRBV11-3 and J is TRBJ2-6; 9 bases agree with TRBD1. CDR3 length: 17 amino acids. Germline CDR1 SGHNT, CDR2 YENEEA. J was trimmed by 0 bases and V by 3 bases; bases with no gene match: 3.

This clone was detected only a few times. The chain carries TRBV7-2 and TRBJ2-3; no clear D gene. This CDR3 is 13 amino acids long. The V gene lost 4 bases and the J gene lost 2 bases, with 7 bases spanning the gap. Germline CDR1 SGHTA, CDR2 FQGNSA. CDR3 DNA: TGTGCCAGCAGCTCGGTGTACACAGATACGCAGTATTTT. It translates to CASSSVYTDTQYF.

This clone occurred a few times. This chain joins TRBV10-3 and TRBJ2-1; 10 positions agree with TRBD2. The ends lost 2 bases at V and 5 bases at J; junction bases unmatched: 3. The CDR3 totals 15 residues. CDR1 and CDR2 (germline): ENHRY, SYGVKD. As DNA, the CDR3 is TGTGCCATCAGTGAGAGCGGGGGGGCGAACAATGAGCAGTTCTTC. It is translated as CAISESGGANNEQFF.

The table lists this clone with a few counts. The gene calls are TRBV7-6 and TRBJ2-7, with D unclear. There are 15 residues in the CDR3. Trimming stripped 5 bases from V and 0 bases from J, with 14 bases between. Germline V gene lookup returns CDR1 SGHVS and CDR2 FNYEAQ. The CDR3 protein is CASSTRQGDSYEQYF. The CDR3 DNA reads TGTGCCAGCAGCACCCGACAAGGAGACTCCTACGAGCAGTACTTC.

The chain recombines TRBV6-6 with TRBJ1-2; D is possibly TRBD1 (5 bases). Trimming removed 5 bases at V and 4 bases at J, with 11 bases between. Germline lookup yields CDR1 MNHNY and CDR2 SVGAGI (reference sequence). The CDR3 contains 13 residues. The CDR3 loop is CASSPGDGYGYTF. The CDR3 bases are TGTGCCAGCAGTCCCGGGGACGGCTATGGCTACACCTTC.

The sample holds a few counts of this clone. The CDR3 region is CASSEALALGETEAFF. As DNA, the CDR3 is TGTGCCAGCAGTGAAGCGCTCGCCCTCGGAGAGACTGAAGCTTTCTTT. The chain has TRBV2 and TRBJ1-1, with D uncertain. Trimming stripped 0 bases from V and 5 bases from J, with 16 bases between. The CDR3 loop spans 16 amino acids. Germline V gives CDR1 SNHLY, CDR2 FYNNEI.

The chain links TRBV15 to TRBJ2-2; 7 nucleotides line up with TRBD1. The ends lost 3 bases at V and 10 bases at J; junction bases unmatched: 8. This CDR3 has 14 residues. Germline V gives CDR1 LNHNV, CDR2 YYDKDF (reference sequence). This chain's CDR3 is CATSRRWGQLELFF. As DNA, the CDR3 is TGTGCCACCAGCAGGAGATGGGGACAGCTGGAGCTGTTTTTT.

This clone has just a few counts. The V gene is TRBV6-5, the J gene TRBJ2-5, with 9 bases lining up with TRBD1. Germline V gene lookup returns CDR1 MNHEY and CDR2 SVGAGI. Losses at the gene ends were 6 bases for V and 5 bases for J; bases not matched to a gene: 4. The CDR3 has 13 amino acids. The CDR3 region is CASRGTGQETQYF. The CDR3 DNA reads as TGTGCCAGCAGGGGGACAGGGCAGGAGACCCAGTACTTC.

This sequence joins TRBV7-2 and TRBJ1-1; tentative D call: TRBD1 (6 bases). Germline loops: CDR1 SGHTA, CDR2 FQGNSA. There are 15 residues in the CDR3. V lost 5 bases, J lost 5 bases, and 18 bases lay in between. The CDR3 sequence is CASSPAWRGRTEAFF. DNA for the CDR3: TGTGCCAGCAGCCCCGCGTGGAGGGGGAGAACTGAAGCTTTCTTT.

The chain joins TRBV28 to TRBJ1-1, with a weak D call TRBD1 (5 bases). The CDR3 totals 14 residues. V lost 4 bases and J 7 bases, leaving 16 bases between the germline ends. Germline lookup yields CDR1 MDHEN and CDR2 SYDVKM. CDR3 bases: TGTGCCAGCAGTTCTCGACAGAACCTTAATGAAGCTTTCTTT. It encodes CASSSRQNLNEAFF.

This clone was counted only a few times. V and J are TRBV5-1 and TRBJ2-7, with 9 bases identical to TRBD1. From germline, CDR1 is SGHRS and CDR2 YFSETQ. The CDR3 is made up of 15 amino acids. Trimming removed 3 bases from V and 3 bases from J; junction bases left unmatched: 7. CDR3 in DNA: TGCGCCAGCAGCTCACCGGGACAGGGCCTCTACGAGCAGTACTTC. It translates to CASSSPGQGLYEQYF.

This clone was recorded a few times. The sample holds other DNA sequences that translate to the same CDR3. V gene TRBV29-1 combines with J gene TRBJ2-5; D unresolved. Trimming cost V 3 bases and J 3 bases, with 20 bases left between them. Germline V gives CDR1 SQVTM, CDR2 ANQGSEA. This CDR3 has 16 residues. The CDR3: CSVDIVPTEPEETQYF. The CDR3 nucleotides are TGCAGCGTTGATATAGTTCCGACTGAGCCTGAAGAGACCCAGTACTTC.

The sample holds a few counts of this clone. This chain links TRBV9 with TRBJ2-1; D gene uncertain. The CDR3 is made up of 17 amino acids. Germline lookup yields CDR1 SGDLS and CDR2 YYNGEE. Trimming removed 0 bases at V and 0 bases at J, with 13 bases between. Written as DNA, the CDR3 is TGTGCCAGCAGCGTAGGTAGTAGCACCAGCTCCTACAATGAGCAGTTCTTC. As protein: CASSVGSSTSSYNEQFF.

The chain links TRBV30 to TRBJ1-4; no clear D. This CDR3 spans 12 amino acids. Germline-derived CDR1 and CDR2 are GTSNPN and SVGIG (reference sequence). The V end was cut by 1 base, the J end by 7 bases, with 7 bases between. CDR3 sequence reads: CAWSATVEKLFF. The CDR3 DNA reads TGTGCCTGGAGTGCAACCGTTGAAAAACTGTTTTTT.